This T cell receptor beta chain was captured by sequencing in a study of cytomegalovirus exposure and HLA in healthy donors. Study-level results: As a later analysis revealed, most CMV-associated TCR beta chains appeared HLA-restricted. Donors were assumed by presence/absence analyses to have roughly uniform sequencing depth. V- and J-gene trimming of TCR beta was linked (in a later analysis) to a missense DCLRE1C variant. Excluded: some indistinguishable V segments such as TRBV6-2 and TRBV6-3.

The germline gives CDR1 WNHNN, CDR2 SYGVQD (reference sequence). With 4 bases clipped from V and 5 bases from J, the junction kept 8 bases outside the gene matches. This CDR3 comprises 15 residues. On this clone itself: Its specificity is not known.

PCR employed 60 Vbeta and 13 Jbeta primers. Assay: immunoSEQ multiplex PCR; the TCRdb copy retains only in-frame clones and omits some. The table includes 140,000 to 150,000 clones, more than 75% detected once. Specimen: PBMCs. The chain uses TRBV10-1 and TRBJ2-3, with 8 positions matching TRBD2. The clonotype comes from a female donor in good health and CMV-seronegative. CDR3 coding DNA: TGCGCCAGCAGTGCGAGTTGGCTAGCGGGAGATACGCAGTATTTT. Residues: CASSASWLAGDTQYF.